The entry below describes one T cell receptor (beta chain). Germline-derived CDR1 and CDR2 are MNHEY and SMNVEV (reference sequence). The V end was cut by 5 bases, the J end by 3 bases, with 16 bases between. The CDR3 runs 15 residues. Assay: immunoSEQ multiplex PCR; the TCRdb copy retains only in-frame clones and omits some. The repertoire holds under 200,000 clones, 90% seen once, with less than 1.6% in the top ten. This sample is part of a study of T cell responses to AZD1222 COVID-19 vaccine. This receptor was taken from an adult in good health. Sequencing was performed on peripheral blood, taken on day 0 of AZD1222 vaccination. The chain joins TRBV27 to TRBJ1-1, with D uncertain. This CDR3 is CASSRRPTADTEAFF. The CDR3 DNA sequence: TGTGCCAGCAGTCGCCGACCCACGGCGGACACTGAAGCTTTCTTT.